This T cell receptor beta chain came from a study of identifying expanded T cells in peripheral blood. Profiling relied on immunoSEQ multiplex PCR, and the TCRdb table lists in-frame clones only, not all of them. This sample has about 58,000 clones, with approximately 89% found just once. CDR1 and CDR2 (germline): LGHNT, FRNRAP. The V and J ends lost 2 bases and 3 bases respectively, with 14 bases between them. The CDR3 extends over 16 amino acids. Study-level findings and limits: Over approximately two and four weeks, about 15 and 19 clones changed, versus roughly 1.1 between replicates.

During the collection period, no donor immune events like infections were recorded. A note on this clone: What it binds is not known.

What was sequenced was blood. The chain couples TRBV12-5 to TRBJ2-1, with D maybe TRBD2 (6 bases). The receptor was derived from a person aged 18-70 years in good health. Written as DNA, the CDR3 is TGTGCTAGTGGTTTGTCCACAGGTAGCGGCTACAATGAGCAGTTCTTC. Amino acids: CASGLSTGSGYNEQFF.